The 20 T cell receptor beta chains below come from one sample, sequenced in a study of blood T cell repertoires in COVID-19. Sequenced by immunoSEQ multiplex PCR; TCRdb stores in-frame clones only, minus some. Seen here are 270,000 or so clones, approximately 82% observed once, and the top ten hold less than 4%. The sample taken for sequencing was peripheral blood. The source of these receptors is a woman aged 18-29 years with acute or convalescent COVID-19.

This sequence joins TRBV30 and TRBJ1-4, with D possibly TRBD1 on 6 matching bases. Germline CDR1 GTSNPN, CDR2 SVGIG (reference sequence). V lost 3 bases and J 4 bases, leaving 15 bases between the germline ends. The CDR3 loop spans 15 amino acids. CDR3 protein: CAWSDDRYFNEKLFF. CDR3 DNA sequence: TGTGCCTGGAGCGACGACAGGTACTTTAATGAAAAACTGTTTTTT.

This sequence joins TRBV24-1 and TRBJ2-3, with 9 bases identical to TRBD1. This CDR3 is 16 amino acids long. Germline V gene data show CDR1 as KGHDR and CDR2 as SFDVKD. V lost 5 bases, J lost 5 bases, and 10 bases stayed unmatched. CDR3 nucleotides: TGTGCCACCAGTGTCGCGGGACAGGGATCAAAAGATACGCAGTATTTT. Protein sequence: CATSVAGQGSKDTQYF.

The chain combines TRBV7-3 with TRBJ2-7; TRBD2 agrees at 8 bases. CDR1 and CDR2 (germline): SGHTA, FQGTGA. The V segment lost 0 bases and the J segment 11 bases; nucleotides outside the gene matches: 6. The CDR3 spans 13 residues. CDR3 sequence reads: CASSLTTSGLKYF. CDR3 coding DNA: TGTGCCAGCAGCTTAACCACTAGCGGCTTGAAGTACTTC.

The chain links TRBV6-6 to TRBJ2-7; 8 bases map to TRBD2. The CDR3 sequence is 15 residues long. The V and J ends lost 7 bases and 0 bases, in that order; junction bases with no gene match: 8. Germline V gene data show CDR1 as MNHNY and CDR2 as SVGAGI (reference sequence). The CDR3 reads CASILKRESSYEQYF. The CDR3 nucleotides are TGTGCCAGCATCCTCAAGCGGGAGAGCTCCTACGAGCAGTACTTC.

This clone was seen a single time. This sequence joins TRBV28 and TRBJ1-5, with D uncertain. In germline, CDR1 is MDHEN, CDR2 SYDVKM. Trimming took 3 bases from V and 7 from J, leaving 16 bases between them. The CDR3 contains 15 residues. Written as DNA, the CDR3 is TGTGCCAGCAGTTTCACGCAGCGGTTTGGGCAGCCCCAGCATTTT. It specifies CASSFTQRFGQPQHF.

The sample holds one count of this clone. This chain connects TRBV19 to TRBJ2-1; 12 bases align to TRBD2. Germline loops: CDR1 LNHDA, CDR2 SQIVND (reference sequence). Trimming cost V 2 bases and J 10 bases; bases outside gene matches: 15. CDR3 length equals 18 residues. For the CDR3, the DNA is TGTGCCAGTAGTATAATAGTCGCTCAGGGACTAGCGGGCCGAGAGCAGTTCTTC. This codes for CASSIIVAQGLAGREQFF.

The genes are TRBV5-4 and TRBJ1-2; TRBD1 agrees at 8 bases. V dropped 4 bases and J dropped 6; count of bases not matched to a gene: 5. CDR1 and CDR2 (germline): SGHNT, YYREEE (reference sequence). This CDR3 is 13 amino acids long. CDR3 residues: CASSPDRVNGYTF. CDR3 bases: TGTGCCAGCAGCCCGGACAGGGTCAATGGCTACACCTTC.

The chain combines TRBV18 with TRBJ2-5; maybe TRBD1 (6 bases). Trimming shortened V by 3 bases and J by 1 base, and 9 bases separated the two germline ends. The CDR3 covers 14 residues. Germline assignment: CDR1 KGHSH and CDR2 LQKENI. The CDR3 sequence: CASSPWDTQETQYF. Here the CDR3 DNA reads TGTGCCAGCTCACCGTGGGACACCCAAGAGACCCAGTACTTC. The full variable domain, with the rest looked up from reference TRBV18 and TRBJ2-5, is NAGVMQNPRHLVRRRGQEARLRCSPMKGHSHVYWYRQLPEEGLKFMVYLQKENIIDESGMPKERFSAEFPKEGPSILRIQQVVRGDSAAYFCASSPWDTQETQYFGPGTRLLVL.

CDR3 amino acids: CASSWPTGEGTYEQYF. In DNA, the CDR3 is TGCGCCAGCAGCTGGCCGACAGGGGAGGGGACCTACGAGCAGTACTTC. V and J are TRBV5-1 and TRBJ2-7; TRBD1 is a possible D gene (8 bases). This CDR3 contains 16 residues. CDR1 is SGHRS, CDR2 YFSETQ, per germline. The germline V and J ends were trimmed by 3 bases and 2 bases, with 18 bases remaining between them.

The chain recombines TRBV23-1 with TRBJ2-7; D possibly corresponds to TRBD2 (5 bases). TRBV23-1 is labeled an ORF, and its function is uncertain. V lost 3 bases and J 3 bases, leaving 18 bases between the germline ends. This CDR3 contains 16 residues. The CDR3 DNA reads as TGCGCCAGCAGTCACTCGACTACAAGGGAGTGCTACGAGCAGTACTTC. It translates to CASSHSTTRECYEQYF.

The chain carries TRBV6-5 and TRBJ1-6; D uncertain. The V gene's germline CDR1 is MNHEY and CDR2 SVGAGI. This CDR3 comprises 12 residues. Trimming stripped 6 bases from V and 6 bases from J, with 6 bases between. The CDR3 region is CASRQINSPLHF. For the CDR3, the DNA is TGTGCCAGCAGACAGATTAATTCACCCCTCCACTTT.

The chain employs TRBV19 and TRBJ2-6; TRBD1 matches 8 bases. Germline V gives CDR1 LNHDA, CDR2 SQIVND (reference sequence). This CDR3 contains 13 residues. Trimming removed 5 bases from V and 17 bases from J; junction bases left unmatched: 11. CDR3 region: CASSPLVPGQVTF. In DNA, the CDR3 is TGTGCCAGTAGTCCTCTGGTCCCGGGACAGGTGACTTTC.

This rearrangement joins TRBV6-2 or TRBV6-3 to TRBJ2-7, with TRBD1 identical over 8 bases. Germline V gene lookup returns CDR1 MNHEY and CDR2 SVGEGT. V lost 0 bases and J lost 5; bases outside the gene matches: 6. The CDR3 extends over 15 amino acids. CDR3 amino acids: CASSYSTTGANEQYF. As DNA, the CDR3 is TGTGCCAGCAGTTACTCGACGACAGGGGCAAACGAGCAGTACTTC.

The rearrangement links TRBV19 to TRBJ1-2; D not resolved. CDR1 and CDR2 from the germline V gene are LNHDA and SQIVND (reference sequence). The CDR3 spans 15 residues. The V end lost 5 bases, the J end lost 0 bases, and 13 bases lay between the germline ends. The CDR3 sequence: CASSPLRRANYGYTF. For the CDR3, the DNA is TGTGCCAGTAGTCCTCTACGAAGAGCTAACTATGGCTACACCTTC.

The chain combines TRBV5-4 with TRBJ1-1, with TRBD1 matching 8 bases. The CDR3 runs 17 residues. The germline V gene encodes CDR1 SGHNT and CDR2 YYREEE (reference sequence). With V trimmed by 0 bases and J by 4 bases, 11 bases remained unmatched. The CDR3 nucleotides are TGTGCCAGCAGCTTGGATCGCAGGGGGCGCGGAGGCACTGAAGCTTTCTTT. Residues: CASSLDRRGRGGTEAFF.

This clone occurred once. The genes are TRBV2 and TRBJ2-7; 8 bases are a match to TRBD2. The V gene end was trimmed by 8 bases and the J gene end by 5 bases; junction bases not matched to a gene: 8. There are 13 residues in the CDR3. CDR1 SNHLY and CDR2 FYNNEI come from the germline V gene. This CDR3 is CASPGTSPNEQYF. CDR3 DNA: TGTGCCAGCCCCGGGACTAGTCCCAACGAGCAGTACTTC.

The chain couples TRBV7-2 to TRBJ2-5; D uncertain. Between the trimmed V and J ends, which lost 3 bases and 7 bases, there was a span of 12 bases. CDR1 SGHTA and CDR2 FQGNSA come from the germline V gene. The CDR3 spans 13 residues. The CDR3 reads CASSFSGPGTQYF. CDR3 nucleotides: TGTGCCAGCAGCTTTAGTGGGCCAGGGACCCAGTACTTC. Full variable domain (missing parts from reference TRBV7-2 and TRBJ2-5): GAGVSQSPSNKVTEKGKDVELRCDPISGHTALYWYRQSLGQGLEFLIYFQGNSAPDKSGLPSDRFSAERTGGSVSTLTIQRTQQEDSAVYLCASSFSGPGTQYFGPGTRLLVL.

This clone was found a few times. The J gene is TRBJ2-1, the V gene TRBV5-1; TRBD2 matches 9 bases. Germline CDR1 is SGHRS and CDR2 is YFSETQ. V gave up 4 bases and J gave up 0 bases; unmatched junction bases: 8. The CDR3 runs to 17 residues. In DNA, the CDR3 is TGCGCCAGCAGCCGGACGGGTAGCGGGAGCTCCTACAATGAGCAGTTCTTC. Its translation: CASSRTGSGSSYNEQFF.

The CDR3 nucleotides are TGTGCCAGTAGTAAAAGACAGGGTAAGGTCGGGAATGAGCAGTTCTTC. Its translation: CASSKRQGKVGNEQFF. This chain uses TRBV19 with TRBJ2-1, with 7 positions matching TRBD1. In germline, CDR1 is LNHDA, CDR2 SQIVND (reference sequence). CDR3 size: 16 residues. Trimming cost V 4 bases and J 7 bases; bases outside gene matches: 13.

This clone was seen more than once but under ten times. This chain links TRBV7-9 with TRBJ2-1; TRBD1 might be the D (7 bases). The ends were cut back, 2 bases at V and 7 bases at J, with 15 bases in the middle. CDR3 length equals 15 residues. Per germline, CDR1 SEHNR and CDR2 FQNEAQ (reference sequence). The DNA for the CDR3 is TGTGCCAGCAGCTTACTGCAGGGGGGTATGAATGAGCAGTTCTTC. Translating it yields CASSLLQGGMNEQFF.